The present T cell receptor (beta chain) was sequenced within a study of cytotoxic CD8 clonotypes in ibrutinib-treated CLL. Trimming stripped 6 bases from V and 3 bases from J, with 10 bases between. There are 13 residues in the CDR3. CDR1 is PRHDT, CDR2 FYEKMQ, per germline (reference sequence). Sequencing was performed with immunoSEQ multiplex PCR; in TCRdb, only in-frame clones are kept and a portion is missing. This sample has over 120,000 clones, with 80% found just once. This rearrangement joins TRBV13 to TRBJ2-3; the D is unclear. The specimen was PBMCs, collected after 36 months of ibrutinib treatment. The sequence was collected from a human donor with chronic lymphocytic leukemia. The CDR3 DNA is TGTGCCAGCAGTAAGGGTTTTACAGATACGCAGTATTTT. Protein product: CASSKGFTDTQYF.